One and the same sample provided the 8 T cell receptor beta chains below, sequenced in a study of response to subunit inactivated influenza vaccine (dated by TCRdb to the late 2010s). Libraries came from RT-PCR. TCRdb records Illumina HiSeq 2500 as the sequencer. The public reads were quality trimmed at Q25 with fastp and then assembled into clones with MiXCR by TCRdb, keeping productive beta chains. Identical CDR3 proteins give one entry, which carries the most common genes and DNA. The sample has around 650,000 distinct CDR3 sequences on record, around a sixth of them singletons. Of the sample, around 10% is held by the ten largest clones. The input for sequencing was PBMCs from blood, taken 12 days after vaccination. Source of these receptors: a man aged 45-65 years who received an inactivated influenza vaccine. Donor details come from another sample of the same person, matched by shared clones.

The chain recombines TRBV20-1 with TRBJ2-5; D remains unclear. The CDR3 has 13 residues. Germline CDR1 and CDR2: DFQATT and SNEGSKA (reference sequence). The ends were cut back, 3 bases at V and 5 bases at J, with 13 bases in the middle. CDR3 loop: CSARAPLWETQYF. The CDR3 DNA sequence: TGCAGTGCTAGGGCCCCTTTGTGGGAGACCCAGTACTTC.

A few counts support this clonotype. The chain links TRBV20-1 to TRBJ1-5; no reliable D call. Germline V gene lookup returns CDR1 DFQATT and CDR2 SNEGSKA (reference sequence). Trimming left V 0 bases short and J 0 bases short, with 9 bases between. This CDR3 has 15 residues. The CDR3 DNA is TGCAGTGCTAGAGATGAAACAGATAGCAATCAGCCCCAGCATTTT. The encoded protein is CSARDETDSNQPQHF.

This clonotype was recorded many times. The rearrangement uses TRBV7-9 and TRBJ1-5, with a possible D match to TRBD1 (5 bases). CDR3 length equals 14 residues. Trimming left V 3 bases short and J 3 bases short, with 9 bases between. CDR1 is SEHNR, CDR2 FQNEAQ, per germline (reference sequence). The DNA for the CDR3 is TGTGCCAGCAGCTTTGGGGGGTACAATCAGCCCCAGCATTTT. Protein: CASSFGGYNQPQHF.

Only a few counts were recorded for this clonotype. The rearrangement links TRBV7-2 to TRBJ2-1; D unresolved. This CDR3 is built from 13 residues. V was trimmed by 2 bases and J by 9 bases, leaving 11 bases between them. Germline lookup yields CDR1 SGHTA and CDR2 FQGNSA. The DNA of the CDR3 is TGTGCCAGCAGCTTAAGTTCCTGGGCTGAGCAGTTCTTC. This gives the protein CASSLSSWAEQFF.

The chain carries TRBV5-6 and TRBJ1-5; D is unclear. The CDR3 covers 13 residues. V shed 1 base and J shed 11 bases, with 13 bases lying between them. Germline CDR1 SGHDT, CDR2 YYEEEE. CDR3 sequence reads: CASSLMSARSQHF. The CDR3 nucleotides are TGTGCCAGCAGCTTGATGTCCGCGCGGTCCCAGCATTTT. Full variable domain (missing parts from reference TRBV5-6 and TRBJ1-5): DAGVTQSPTHLIKTRGQQVTLRCSPKSGHDTVSWYQQALGQGPQFIFQYYEEEERQRGNFPDRFSGHQFPNYSSELNVNALLLGDSALYLCASSLMSARSQHFGDGTRLSIL.

This clonotype has at least ten counts. The CDR3 DNA follows: TGTGCCAGCAGTCAAGGACAGGGGAAGACTGAAGCTTTCTTT. Its translation is CASSQGQGKTEAFF. The rearrangement uses TRBV6-1 and TRBJ1-1; 9 positions match TRBD1. This CDR3 contains 14 residues. Per the germline V gene, CDR1 is MNHNS and CDR2 is SASEGT. Losses at the gene ends were 5 bases for V and 5 bases for J; bases not matched to a gene: 6.

This clonotype was seen a few times. This chain's CDR3 is CASTLYRETNIQYF. In DNA form, the CDR3 reads TGTGCCAGCACCCTTTACCGTGAAACAAACATTCAGTACTTC. The gene calls are TRBV6-1 and TRBJ2-4; no reliable D call. CDR3 length: 14 amino acids. V gave up 7 bases and J gave up 6 bases, with 16 bases separating them. Germline CDR1 and CDR2: MNHNS and SASEGT.

The chain has TRBV2 and TRBJ2-1; unclear D gene. Germline CDR1 is SNHLY and CDR2 is FYNNEI. V was pared by 7 bases and J by 5 bases, with 6 bases between. CDR3 length: 11 residues. CDR3 coding DNA: TGTGCCAGCACTGAGGACAATGAGCAGTTCTTC. Amino acid sequence: CASTEDNEQFF.